The 16 T cell receptor beta chains below were found in one sample sequenced in a study of shared clonotypes between healthy human individuals. Naivety among CD8 cells was defined by CD45RO negativity and positive CCR7 selection, thereby excluding terminally differentiated effector memory CD45RA+ cells. The protocol was immunoSEQ multiplex PCR, while the TCRdb copy is restricted to in-frame clones and leaves out a portion. The repertoire has 2 million to 2.5 million clones, around 93% of them found once; the top ten carry 1.5% to 2%. Sequenced material: naive CD8+ T cells from PBMCs. These receptor sequences come from a young man in good health. Some clones in this sample may be carry-over from other donors' samples.

The J gene is TRBJ1-1, the V gene TRBV27; D is unresolved. The V end was cut by 5 bases, the J end by 6 bases, with 13 bases between. The germline V gene encodes CDR1 MNHEY and CDR2 SMNVEV (reference sequence). This CDR3 comprises 13 residues. The CDR3 here is CASSPSLFAEAFF. The DNA for the CDR3 is TGTGCCAGCAGTCCCAGTTTGTTTGCTGAAGCTTTCTTT.

V gene TRBV13 combines with J gene TRBJ2-3; weak D call: TRBD2 (6 bases). V lost 1 base and J 2 bases, leaving 10 bases between the germline ends. The CDR3 spans 15 residues. Germline lookup yields CDR1 PRHDT and CDR2 FYEKMQ (reference sequence). This chain's CDR3 is CASSLVSGLTDTQYF. CDR3 nucleotide sequence: TGTGCCAGCAGCTTAGTTAGCGGCCTCACAGATACGCAGTATTTT.

This chain uses TRBV29-1 with TRBJ2-7; D ambiguous. The CDR3 has 14 residues. The V and J ends lost 4 bases and 4 bases respectively, with 17 bases between them. Germline CDR1 and CDR2: SQVTM and ANQGSEA. CDR3 sequence reads: CSVGLPGQRYEQYF. In DNA, the CDR3 is TGCAGCGTTGGCTTGCCGGGCCAACGTTACGAGCAGTACTTC.

Concerning this clone itself: Other DNA variants within this sample encode the same CDR3. The J gene is TRBJ2-5, the V gene TRBV4-3; D may be TRBD2 (6 bases). Germline V gives CDR1 LGHNA, CDR2 YSLEER. The CDR3 spans 14 residues. The ends were cut back, 4 bases at V and 2 bases at J, with 11 bases in the middle. The CDR3 DNA reads TGCGCCAGCAGCCCCGGGACTGCTCAAGAGACCCAGTACTTC. Its protein is CASSPGTAQETQYF.

The chain couples TRBV19 to TRBJ1-2; no definite D call. Germline values: CDR1 LNHDA, CDR2 SQIVND (reference sequence). The CDR3 covers 15 residues. With 3 bases removed from V and 3 bases from J, the gap between germline ends came to 14 bases. The CDR3 bases are TGTGCCAGTAGTATCCCGCAACGGGGAGACTATGGCTACACCTTC. Its protein is CASSIPQRGDYGYTF.

The rearrangement uses TRBV6-4 and TRBJ2-1; 9 bases are a match to TRBD1. This CDR3 is built from 13 residues. Germline V CDR1 and CDR2: MRHNA, SNTAGT. The V segment lost 5 bases and the J segment 5 bases; nucleotides outside the gene matches: 1. The CDR3 DNA follows: TGTGCCAGCAGTTGGACAGGGGACAATGAGCAGTTCTTC. Amino acids: CASSWTGDNEQFF.

The chain is built from TRBV18 and TRBJ2-7; TRBD2 is a possible D gene (6 bases). Trimming removed 3 bases from V and 5 bases from J, with 14 bases in between. The CDR3 runs to 14 residues. Germline V gives CDR1 KGHSH, CDR2 LQKENI. The CDR3 reads CASSPAGRSHEQYF. CDR3 DNA sequence: TGTGCCAGCTCACCGGCGGGGAGGTCCCACGAGCAGTACTTC.

The V and J genes are TRBV19 and TRBJ1-5, with 8 bases matching TRBD1. Germline assignment: CDR1 LNHDA and CDR2 SQIVND (reference sequence). This CDR3 comprises 14 residues. V shed 2 bases and J 7 bases; nucleotides not matched to a gene: 4. In DNA form, the CDR3 reads TGTGCCAGTAGTATACCAGGGGGCGGGCAGCCCCAGCATTTT. It specifies CASSIPGGGQPQHF.

CDR3 coding DNA: TGTGCCAGCAGCTTGAGAGTCGGCAACGAGCAGTACTTC. Translating gives CASSLRVGNEQYF. The chain has TRBV5-4 and TRBJ2-7; D is ambiguous. This CDR3 spans 13 amino acids. Germline CDR1 reads SGHNT; CDR2 reads YYREEE (reference sequence). V lost 1 base and J lost 5, with 10 bases in between. Together with reference TRBV5-4 and TRBJ2-7, the CDR3 gives the full variable domain: ETGVTQSPTHLIKTRGQQVTLRCSSQSGHNTVSWYQQALGQGPQFIFQYYREEENGRGNFPPRFSGLQFPNYSSELNVNALELDDSALYLCASSLRVGNEQYFGPGTRLTVT.

In its sample, this clone was seen once. Additional DNA sequences in this sample encode the identical CDR3. The chain employs TRBV27 and TRBJ2-5; D tentatively fits TRBD1 or TRBD2 (5 bases each). The CDR3 covers 15 residues. Germline values: CDR1 MNHEY, CDR2 SMNVEV (reference sequence). The ends were cut back, 6 bases at V and 2 bases at J, with 16 bases in the middle. The CDR3 here is CASSYRDQPQETQYF. The CDR3 DNA reads as TGTGCCAGCAGCTACCGGGACCAGCCTCAAGAGACCCAGTACTTC.

This chain's CDR3 is CASSLEPTPTEAFF. DNA for the CDR3: TGTGCCAGCAGTTTAGAGCCAACCCCCACTGAAGCTTTCTTT. J is TRBJ1-1 and V is TRBV28; no clear D gene. The CDR3 has 14 residues. Germline V CDR1 and CDR2: MDHEN, SYDVKM. Deletions cut 2 bases from V and 4 bases from J, with 11 bases between.

This clone was seen only a few times. The chain joins TRBV15 to TRBJ1-1; 10 bases are shared with TRBD1. Trimming removed 3 bases from V and 5 bases from J; junction bases left unmatched: 3. CDR3 length: 14 residues. CDR1 is LNHNV and CDR2 is YYDKDF in the germline V gene (reference sequence). For the CDR3, the DNA is TGTGCCACCAGCAGCCGGACAGGGGGAACTGAAGCTTTCTTT. Residues: CATSSRTGGTEAFF.

This clone was seen just once. V gene TRBV11-2 combines with J gene TRBJ2-3; D call uncertain. Germline V lookup: CDR1 SGHAT, CDR2 FQNNGV. This CDR3 has 17 residues. V was cut by 0 bases and J by 0 bases, with 13 bases left in between. The CDR3 coding sequence is TGTGCCAGCAGCTTAGATGGAAGCGCGAGTAGCACAGATACGCAGTATTTT. Translating it yields CASSLDGSASSTDTQYF.

The chain uses TRBV27 and TRBJ1-2; TRBD1 aligns across 10 bases. The CDR3 has 14 amino acids. The V segment lost 6 bases and the J segment 9 bases; nucleotides outside the gene matches: 10. In germline, CDR1 is MNHEY, CDR2 SMNVEV (reference sequence). The CDR3 spells CASSRDRGYGSYTF. CDR3 DNA sequence: TGTGCCAGCAGCCGGGACAGGGGATATGGGAGCTACACCTTC.

This clone appeared a single time. V gene TRBV7-9 combines with J gene TRBJ2-5; tentative D call: TRBD1 (6 bases). This CDR3 spans 14 amino acids. The V end was cut by 3 bases, the J end by 0 bases, with 8 bases between. Germline CDR1 reads SEHNR; CDR2 reads FQNEAQ (reference sequence). The DNA for the CDR3 is TGTGCCAGCAGCTTCCAGGGGTACCAAGAGACCCAGTACTTC. It codes for CASSFQGYQETQYF.

This rearrangement joins TRBV6-5 to TRBJ2-5; tentatively, D is TRBD2 (6 bases). Germline CDR1 MNHEY, CDR2 SVGAGI. The CDR3 loop spans 14 amino acids. Trimming removed 4 bases from V and 4 bases from J, with 13 bases in between. CDR3 in amino acids: CASSLARRGETQYF. DNA of the CDR3: TGTGCCAGCAGTTTAGCCAGGAGGGGAGAGACCCAGTACTTC.